This TCR beta chain was sequenced during a study of cytomegalovirus exposure and HLA in healthy donors. The PCR used 60 Vbeta and 13 Jbeta primers. Profiling relied on immunoSEQ multiplex PCR, and the TCRdb table lists in-frame clones only, not all of them. The sample has more than 150,000 clones; approximately 84% are singletons. The J segment lost 6 bases and the V segment lost 4 bases, leaving 17 bases of the junction unmatched. CDR3 size: 18 residues. CDR1 is SGHRS, CDR2 YFSETQ, per germline. The chain recombines TRBV5-1 with TRBJ2-3, with 10 nucleotides matching TRBD1. The sequenced sample consisted of PBMCs. The source is a girl less than two years old in good health and CMV-seronegative. The CDR3 DNA reads as TGCGCCAGCAGCCTAAACTACCGGGACAGGGGTTTAGGGGATACGCAGTATTTT. Translation: CASSLNYRDRGLGDTQYF.